This entry concerns a single TCR beta chain. This clone showed up just a few times. Its antigen remains undetermined. Within one base of it there is no much larger clone, and no base qualities were kept. This entry belongs to a study of shared clonotypes between healthy human individuals (TCRdb year 2020). At the level of the whole study: The cohort comprised a couple of women and three men aged 18 to 49 years. Per donor, three plates each were used for CD4 naive and CD4 memory, two for CD8 naive, and one for CD8 memory. Libraries were prepared and TCR repertoires were sequenced by different laboratories using diverse techniques, in order to increase sequencing depth and limit assay-specific biases. Leukapheresis yielded between about 0.9 and 8.9 billion PBMCs per donor. To estimate repertoire size and how much clonotype sharing occurs between individuals, the study deeply sequenced the blood TCR repertoires of five healthy adults.

V was cut back by 0 bases and J by 0 bases, leaving a gap of 15 bases between them. For CDR1 and CDR2, the germline V gene lists LGHNA and YNFKEQ. The CDR3 sequence holds 19 residues, the cysteine and phenylalanine included. Only CDR3 DNA remains: 57 bases, in frame from the first base. Study-wide findings and limitations: Naive subsets generally had larger estimated clonotype richness than memory subsets did. Across several donors, around 5.4% of naive CD4, roughly 3.8% of naive CD8, approximately 2.5% of memory CD4, and under 0.45% of memory CD8 clonotypes were shared. Clonotypes shared by all four sorted-subset donors showed higher generation probabilities than non-shared clonotypes. The small number of donors limited the genetic and exposure-history diversity represented. Sampling was limited to blood, and TCR repertoires in tissue likely differ from TCR repertoires in blood. Pairwise subsampling led to the expectation that sequencing depth would affect the degree of clonotype sharing among donors. Even with the large sequencing depth, rarefaction of the sorted-subset datasets indicated that sequencing was incomplete.

TCR CDR3 regions were amplified from genomic DNA by multiplex PCR using the deep immunoSEQ assay. For each cell subset, the extracted genomic DNA was distributed evenly across all wells of several immunoSEQ 96-well plates, and each plate served as one replicate. For sorted subsets, about 200 ng genomic DNA, equal to some 30,000 T cell genomes, was loaded into each replicate PCR. Purified libraries were measured with a Qubit 3.0 fluorometer, size-checked on a Bioanalyzer 2100, and measured again with the KAPA Library Quantification kit. A separate single-read 150-cycle Illumina NextSeq 550 flow cell was used to sequence each immunoSEQ 96-well plate. As for the authors' bioinformatics: Because only junctional sequences without quality scores were contained in the immunoSEQ output, filtering matching that applied to full-length reads could not be performed. Sequences were annotated with PyIR, a Python wrapper for IgBLAST v1.9, using IMGT germline references to assign V/J genes and CDR3. Reads with weak V/J assignments (E-value above 1e-6), missing CDR3, stop codons, out-of-frame junctions, or ambiguous translated residues were removed. V3J clonotypes were defined by identical inferred V gene, J gene, and CDR3 amino acid sequence. Percentage overlap between repertoires was calculated by dividing the number of shared unique clonotypes by the size of the smaller repertoire. Three approaches were used to assess repertoire richness: RTK rarefaction, the Chao1 estimator, and Recon v2.1 estimates of unobserved clonotypes. Generation probabilities were computed with OLGA for all TCRbeta clonotypes obtained by the gDNA method from four donors. The immuneACCESS repertoire file appears here via TCRdb, limited to in-frame rearrangements. These files lack a portion of the clones; in checked studies, under half of the deficit traces to unresolved V genes, and the cause of the others is not known. V and J calls plus clone size are reproduced from that table; the DNA served to infer D and trimming. The sample table records about 580,000 clones; roughly 98% of these occur just once. 0.25% to 0.35% of the sample is in the top ten clones.

CD8 naive samples were obtained by positive selection for CCR7 among CD45RO-negative cells, yielding a CD45RA+CCR7+ population from which TemRA cells were excluded. Donors were healthy HIV-negative adults with no recently reported acute infections or vaccinations. Every donor was a Caucasian adult residing in Nashville, Tennessee, USA. Blood was obtained by leukapheresis, after which PBMCs were separated by Ficoll-Histopaque density gradient centrifugation and cryopreserved in liquid nitrogen vapor phase. Analytical flow cytometry was used to check the purity and quantity of every magnetically sorted T cell population. From each sorted fraction, genomic DNA was isolated and quantified by UV absorbance on a Nanodrop 2000c.

Sequences were obtained from naive CD8+ T cells sorted from blood. The intended sense of this specimen's cell subset or site label: CD45RA+CCR7+. This sequence was found in a young man in good health. The chain was built from TRBV4-2 and TRBJ2-6; the best D guess is TRBD2, with 6 bases matching. Here the CDR3 is given as CASSQDPRAGSSGANVLTF. The bases read TGTGCCAGCAGCCAAGATCCCAGGGCGGGAAGCTCTGGGGCCAACGTCCTGACTTTC.